The present T cell receptor (beta chain) was sequenced within a study of post-analysis software for immune sequencing data. Across the whole study: Disease courses included relapsing-remitting, secondary progressive and progressive-relapsing multiple sclerosis. Study-level findings and limits: TRBV segments more frequent in patients than in controls numbered roughly 5 and included TRBV5-6, TRBV5-1 and TRBV20-1. The study found significantly lower normalized Chao1 diversity in multiple sclerosis patients than in controls.

This clonotype was counted only a few times. What it binds is not known. Unique molecular identifiers featured in each of the TCR beta cDNA libraries. TCRdb reprocessed the PCR reads via MiXCR and lists one record per CDR3 protein. Of roughly 400,000 distinct CDR3 sequences listed, approximately 42% were seen once; the top ten hold less than 10%. The CDR3 is 16 residues long. With 7 bases removed from V and 10 bases from J, the gap between germline ends came to 23 bases. Germline V gene lookup returns CDR1 SEHNR and CDR2 FQNEAQ (reference sequence). The sequencing sample was made of blood. The clonotype was recovered from a girl under 10 years old with multiple sclerosis. V gene TRBV7-9 combines with J gene TRBJ1-6; possibly TRBD1 for D (5 bases). The CDR3 DNA follows: TGTGCCAGCACCGAGTTGGCGGCAGGGATGGGCTCACCCCTCCACTTT. It is translated as CASTELAAGMGSPLHF.